The rows below give T cell receptor beta chains drawn from one sample of a study of T-cell memory formation after mild COVID-19. TCRdb reprocessed the 5' RACE reads via MiXCR and lists one record per CDR3 protein. The table lists about 340,000 distinct CDR3 sequences, roughly 21% of them singletons. Sequenced sample: PBMCs or a T cell subset sorted from them (not recorded which). The receptor set was obtained from an adult woman who had mild COVID-19 (a few samples of this study predate the infection). Cell type and time point are not known. The conserved cysteine and the conserved F or W are not part of the CDR3 here. The order of the fields is J gene, V gene, CDR3 protein.

J: TRBJ2-3
V: TRBV18
CDR3: ASSPREGSTDTQY

J: TRBJ2-1
V: TRBV7-9
CDR3: ASSPAEAYNEQF

J: TRBJ2-3
V: TRBV7-2
CDR3: ASNLQGWSADTQY

J: TRBJ2-2
V: TRBV4-1
CDR3: ASSQELDHNAGGRNTGELF

J: TRBJ1-4
V: TRBV4-1
CDR3: ASSQDSRQGMEKLF

J: TRBJ1-2
V: TRBV12-3/TRBV12-4
CDR3: ASSLSPYTGLYT

J: TRBJ2-2
V: TRBV6-1
CDR3: ASSVPTSPGELF

J: TRBJ2-7
V: TRBV5-1
CDR3: ASSAHRGQDYEQY

J: TRBJ2-3
V: TRBV15
CDR3: AARRASGGRGITDTQY

J: TRBJ1-2
V: TRBV7-3
CDR3: ASSPAPGQGFFDYGYT

J: TRBJ2-1
V: TRBV5-1
CDR3: ASSFGDYVDNEQF

J: TRBJ2-5
V: TRBV12-3/TRBV12-4
CDR3: ASSTGLNRPRVTQY

J: TRBJ2-6
V: TRBV30
CDR3: AWSRDHGANVLT

J: TRBJ1-6
V: TRBV5-1
CDR3: ASSLDPRQGARNSPLH

J: TRBJ1-1
V: TRBV30
CDR3: AWRPPGLFNTEAF

J: TRBJ2-7
V: TRBV4-1
CDR3: ASSQEGFRAEQY

J: TRBJ2-3
V: TRBV7-6
CDR3: ASSLVFYGGTDTQY

J: TRBJ1-1
V: TRBV20-1
CDR3: SARDVSPDRVNTEAF

J: TRBJ1-5
V: TRBV12-3/TRBV12-4
CDR3: ASSLGGTLSNQPQH

J: TRBJ1-1
V: TRBV5-1
CDR3: ASGDGRIMNTEAF

J: TRBJ2-5
V: TRBV6-5
CDR3: ASRDGLAGQETQY

J: TRBJ1-1
V: TRBV15
CDR3: ATSTPGGGITEAF

J: TRBJ1-3
V: TRBV7-8
CDR3: ASSLHSSGNTIY

J: TRBJ2-5
V: TRBV20-1
CDR3: SAIPIAGRQETQY

J: TRBJ2-2
V: TRBV18
CDR3: ASSQRSTGELF

J: TRBJ1-1
V: TRBV20-1
CDR3: SARRAF

J: TRBJ2-7
V: TRBV6-5
CDR3: ASSYSGKPYEQY

J: TRBJ2-2
V: TRBV15
CDR3: ATSGGGLAGLTGELF

J: TRBJ2-7
V: TRBV30
CDR3: ASLVAYEQY

J: TRBJ1-1
V: TRBV15
CDR3: ATSSDTNTEAF

J: TRBJ2-7
V: TRBV6-5
CDR3: ASSPDFQRSYEQY

J: TRBJ1-1
V: TRBV29-1
CDR3: SVDGIGTEAF

J: TRBJ2-3
V: TRBV12-3/TRBV12-4
CDR3: ASSLRQGQRTQY

J: TRBJ2-1
V: TRBV7-2
CDR3: ASSGPETREGEQF

J: TRBJ2-5
V: TRBV7-9
CDR3: ALPGDQETQY

J: TRBJ1-2
V: TRBV5-1
CDR3: ASSLGQGIYGYT

J: TRBJ1-1
V: TRBV7-3
CDR3: ASSSQPGANTEAF

J: TRBJ2-7
V: TRBV24-1
CDR3: ATSDPGAGTVY

J: TRBJ1-1
V: TRBV7-3
CDR3: ASSANVPLQGNTEAF

J: TRBJ2-7
V: TRBV7-9
CDR3: ASSPGLASGYEQY

J: TRBJ2-1
V: TRBV2
CDR3: ASSGTTIYNEQF